Here is one T cell receptor (beta chain) with its context. The data stem from a study of human T cells and chemical hapten exposure. From the RACE reads, TCRdb called clonotypes with MiXCR, one entry per CDR3 protein. The sample carries about 82,000 distinct CDR3 sequences, roughly 13% recorded once. The time point: patch test 3, about 24 weeks after DPC sensitization. The treatment denotes: therapeutic diphenylcyclopropenone sensitization with weekly scalp DPC. The receptor comes from a woman in her 50s with alopecia areata. Some clones in this sample may be carry-over from other donors' samples. Here the sequenced sample was whole blood, taken in connection with sensitization to the hapten diphenylcyclopropenone (DPC).

CDR3 residues: CASSLDITGELFF. The CDR3 DNA follows: TGTGCCAGCAGCCTCGACATCACCGGGGAGCTGTTTTTT. The chain combines TRBV3-1 with TRBJ2-2; D not resolved. CDR1 is LGHDT, CDR2 YNNKEL, per germline (reference sequence). CDR3 length: 13 residues. V shed 4 bases and J shed 4 bases, with 7 bases lying between them.